This T cell receptor beta chain appears in the sequencing data of a study of CD8 T cells in ankylosing spondylitis (dated by TCRdb to 2016 to 2017). Background for the entire study: The study profiled T cell receptor beta repertoires in healthy donors and ankylosing spondylitis patients to find disease-linked TCR variants. The full study cohort comprised about 25 ankylosing spondylitis patients and about 110 healthy donors. Samples of peripheral blood were taken, and for ankylosing spondylitis patients, synovial fluid was collected as well. The research as a whole found: A TCR beta motif of several highly homologous amino acid variants appeared characteristic of blood from ankylosing spondylitis patients. A CD8+ phenotype was shown by the disease-linked clones, which were found at relatively low frequencies in peripheral blood. According to the report, matched synovial fluid samples from ankylosing spondylitis patients were significantly enriched for the disease-linked clones. Some motif variants had previously been reported in the synovial fluid and blood of reactive arthritis patients, which suggests shared mechanisms of disease initiation.

The CDR3 sequence runs 15 residues, both termini included. The kept DNA is CDR3 alone, 45 bases in frame from the first base. V and J lose 5 bases and 3 bases, and a span of 17 bases separates them. The listed sequencing device is Illumina HiSeq 2500. TCR beta libraries were prepared by quantitative 5'-RACE with molecular barcodes. The paper's processing steps were these. Disease-linked TCR variants were identified with a new computational method built on a probabilistic model of VDJ rearrangement. TCRdb trimmed public reads at Q25 via fastp, called clones via MiXCR and kept in-frame beta chains. Every distinct CDR3 protein forms one entry, paired with its most common genes and DNA. The V and J calls follow TCRdb's processing rather than the paper's. This sample is represented by some 220,000 distinct CDR3 sequences; 10% to 13% of them were singletons. In total, the top ten clones hold 2.5% to 3% of the sample.

Comment on this clonotype: This receptor's antigen is unknown. A much larger clone lies a single base off, so this may be a read error. The final CDR3 position lacks the conserved phenylalanine or tryptophan, pointing to a likely read error.

Source material: blood, either unsorted or a sorted T cell fraction (not recorded which). Here the chain combines TRBV12-3 or TRBV12-4 and TRBJ2-7; TRBD2 is a possible D gene, resting on 5 matching bases. This receptor was taken from a male donor with ankylosing spondylitis or in good health (not recorded which). CDR3 protein: CASSPHPLGGYEQYL. The DNA sequence follows: TGTGCCAGCAGTCCCCATCCACTAGGAGGCTACGAGCAGTACCTC.